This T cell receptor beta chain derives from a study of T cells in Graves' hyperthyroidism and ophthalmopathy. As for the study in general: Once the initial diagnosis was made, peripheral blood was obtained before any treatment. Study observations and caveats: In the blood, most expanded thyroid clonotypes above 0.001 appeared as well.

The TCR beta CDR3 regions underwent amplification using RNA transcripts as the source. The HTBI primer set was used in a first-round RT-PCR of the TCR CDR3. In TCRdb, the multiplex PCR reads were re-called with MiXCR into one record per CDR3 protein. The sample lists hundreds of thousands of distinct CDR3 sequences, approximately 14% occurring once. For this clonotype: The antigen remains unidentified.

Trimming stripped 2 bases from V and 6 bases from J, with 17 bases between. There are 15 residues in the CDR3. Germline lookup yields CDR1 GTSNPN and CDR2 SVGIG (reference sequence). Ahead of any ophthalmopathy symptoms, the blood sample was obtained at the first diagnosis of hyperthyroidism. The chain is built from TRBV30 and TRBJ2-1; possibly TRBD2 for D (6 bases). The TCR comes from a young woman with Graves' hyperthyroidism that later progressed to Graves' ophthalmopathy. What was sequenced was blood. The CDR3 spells CAWSSSRDLVNEQFF. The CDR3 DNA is TGTGCCTGGAGTTCCAGCCGGGACTTGGTCAATGAGCAGTTCTTC.